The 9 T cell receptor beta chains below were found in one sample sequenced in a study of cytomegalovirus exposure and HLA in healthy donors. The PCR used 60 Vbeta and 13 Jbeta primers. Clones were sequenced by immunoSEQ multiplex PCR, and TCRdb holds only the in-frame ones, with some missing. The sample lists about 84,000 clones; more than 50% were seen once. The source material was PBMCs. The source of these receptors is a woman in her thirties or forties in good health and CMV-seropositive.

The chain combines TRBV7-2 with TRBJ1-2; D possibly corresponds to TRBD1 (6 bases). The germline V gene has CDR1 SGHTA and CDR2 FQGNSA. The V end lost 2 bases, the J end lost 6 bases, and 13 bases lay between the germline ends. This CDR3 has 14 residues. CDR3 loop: CASSLNWSGDGYTF. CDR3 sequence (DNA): TGTGCCAGCAGCTTAAATTGGTCAGGGGATGGCTACACCTTC.

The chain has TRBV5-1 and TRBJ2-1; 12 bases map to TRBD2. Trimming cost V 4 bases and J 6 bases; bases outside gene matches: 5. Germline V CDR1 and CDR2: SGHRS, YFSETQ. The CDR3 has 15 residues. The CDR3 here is CASSKLAGGINEQFF. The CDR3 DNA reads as TGCGCCAGCAGCAAACTAGCGGGAGGTATCAATGAGCAGTTCTTC.

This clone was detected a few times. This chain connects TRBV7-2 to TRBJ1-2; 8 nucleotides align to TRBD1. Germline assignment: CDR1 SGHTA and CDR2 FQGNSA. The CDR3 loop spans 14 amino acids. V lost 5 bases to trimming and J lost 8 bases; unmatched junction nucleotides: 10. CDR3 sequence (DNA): TGTGCCAGCAGCCCACAACCGAACAGGGGGGGCTACACCTTC. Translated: CASSPQPNRGGYTF.

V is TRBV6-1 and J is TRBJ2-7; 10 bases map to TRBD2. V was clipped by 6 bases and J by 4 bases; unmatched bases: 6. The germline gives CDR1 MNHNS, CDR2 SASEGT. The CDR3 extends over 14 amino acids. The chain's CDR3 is CASRAGTSEYEQYF. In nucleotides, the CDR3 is TGTGCCAGCAGAGCCGGGACTAGCGAGTACGAGCAGTACTTC.

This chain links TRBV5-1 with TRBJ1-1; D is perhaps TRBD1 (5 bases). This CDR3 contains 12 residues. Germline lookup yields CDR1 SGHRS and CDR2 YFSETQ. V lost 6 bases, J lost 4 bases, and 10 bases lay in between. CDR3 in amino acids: CASTAGGTEAFF. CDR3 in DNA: TGCGCCAGCACCGCGGGGGGCACTGAAGCTTTCTTT.

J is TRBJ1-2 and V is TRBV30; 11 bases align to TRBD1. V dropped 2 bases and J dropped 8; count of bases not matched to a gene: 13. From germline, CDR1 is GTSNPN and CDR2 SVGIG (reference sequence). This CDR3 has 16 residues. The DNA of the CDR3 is TGTGCCTGGAGTCCCCGGACAGGGGGCGGATCGGGCGGCTACACCTTC. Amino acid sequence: CAWSPRTGGGSGGYTF.

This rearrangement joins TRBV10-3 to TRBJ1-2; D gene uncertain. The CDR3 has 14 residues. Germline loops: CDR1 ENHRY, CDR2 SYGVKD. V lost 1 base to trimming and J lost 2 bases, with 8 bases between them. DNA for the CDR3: TGTGCCATCAGTGAGTGGCAGGCAAACTATGGCTACACCTTC. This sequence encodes CAISEWQANYGYTF.

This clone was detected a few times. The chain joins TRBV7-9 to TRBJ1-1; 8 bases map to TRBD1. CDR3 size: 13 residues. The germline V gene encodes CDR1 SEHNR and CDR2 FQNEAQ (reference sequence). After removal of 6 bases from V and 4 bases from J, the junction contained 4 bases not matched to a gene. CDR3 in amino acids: CASSPTGGTEAFF. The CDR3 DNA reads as TGTGCCAGCAGTCCCACAGGGGGCACTGAAGCTTTCTTT.

The CDR3 coding sequence is TGTGCCTGGAGCATCCGGGATTCGTCCTACGAGCAGTACTTC. The encoded protein is CAWSIRDSSYEQYF. The rearrangement links TRBV30 to TRBJ2-7; the D gene is possibly TRBD2 (5 bases). The V and J ends lost 3 bases and 1 base respectively, with 13 bases between them. Per germline, CDR1 GTSNPN and CDR2 SVGIG (reference sequence). The CDR3 runs to 14 residues.